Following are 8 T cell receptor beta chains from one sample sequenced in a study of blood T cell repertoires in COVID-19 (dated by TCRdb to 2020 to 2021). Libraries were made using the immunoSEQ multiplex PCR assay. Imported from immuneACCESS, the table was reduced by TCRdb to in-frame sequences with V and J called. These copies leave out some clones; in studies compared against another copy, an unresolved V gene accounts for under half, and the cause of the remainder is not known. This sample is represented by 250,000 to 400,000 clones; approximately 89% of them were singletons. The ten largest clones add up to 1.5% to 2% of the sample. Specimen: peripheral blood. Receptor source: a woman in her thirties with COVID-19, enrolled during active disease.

This CDR3 reads CASSESQGEVGQPQHF. CDR3 bases: TGCGCCAGCAGTGAGTCACAGGGGGAGGTTGGTCAGCCCCAGCATTTT. This sequence joins TRBV10-1 and TRBJ1-5; 8 bases are a match to TRBD1. Germline V lookup: CDR1 WNHNN, CDR2 SYGVQD (reference sequence). Trimming at V came to 0 bases and at J to 6 bases, leaving 7 bases not matched to a gene. There are 16 residues in the CDR3.

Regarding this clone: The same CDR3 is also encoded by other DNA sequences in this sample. The CDR3 DNA reads as TGTGCCAGCAGCTTAGCTGGGGGGGCTGGGGGCTACACCTTC. This translates into CASSLAGGAGGYTF. This sequence joins TRBV7-6 and TRBJ1-2, with D tentatively TRBD1 (6 bases). The germline CDR1 and CDR2 sequences are SGHVS and FNYEAQ. This CDR3 region has 14 residues. With 0 bases removed from V and 8 bases from J, the gap between germline ends came to 13 bases.

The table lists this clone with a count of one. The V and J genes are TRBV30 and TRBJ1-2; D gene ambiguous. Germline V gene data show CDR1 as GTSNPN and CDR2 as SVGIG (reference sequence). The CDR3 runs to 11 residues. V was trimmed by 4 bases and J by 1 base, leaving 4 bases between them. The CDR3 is CAWTHNYGYTF. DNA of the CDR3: TGTGCCTGGACCCATAACTATGGCTACACCTTC.

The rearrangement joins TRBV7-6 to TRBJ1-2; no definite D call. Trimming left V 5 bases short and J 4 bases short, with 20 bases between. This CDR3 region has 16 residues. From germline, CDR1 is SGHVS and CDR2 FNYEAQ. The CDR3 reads CASSPPGVLRVYGYTF. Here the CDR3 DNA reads TGTGCCAGCAGCCCCCCAGGAGTCTTGCGGGTCTATGGCTACACCTTC. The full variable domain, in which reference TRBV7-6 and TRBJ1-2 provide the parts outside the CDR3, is GAGVSQSPRYKVTKRGQDVALRCDPISGHVSLYWYRQALGQGPEFLTYFNYEAQQDKSGLPNDRFSAERPEGSISTLTIQRTEQRDSAMYRCASSPPGVLRVYGYTFGSGTRLTVV.

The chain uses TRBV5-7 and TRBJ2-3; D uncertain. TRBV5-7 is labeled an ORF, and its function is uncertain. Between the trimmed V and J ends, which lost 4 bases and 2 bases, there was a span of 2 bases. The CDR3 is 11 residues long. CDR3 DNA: TGTGCCAGCAGCCTCACAGATACGCAGTATTTT. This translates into CASSLTDTQYF.

CDR3 DNA: TGTGCCAGCAGGGAGGCCTATAATTCACCCCTCCACTTT. It translates to CASREAYNSPLHF. This chain joins TRBV28 and TRBJ1-6, with D uncertain. The germline V gene encodes CDR1 MDHEN and CDR2 SYDVKM. With 6 bases removed from V and 2 bases from J, the gap between germline ends came to 5 bases. This CDR3 is 13 amino acids long.

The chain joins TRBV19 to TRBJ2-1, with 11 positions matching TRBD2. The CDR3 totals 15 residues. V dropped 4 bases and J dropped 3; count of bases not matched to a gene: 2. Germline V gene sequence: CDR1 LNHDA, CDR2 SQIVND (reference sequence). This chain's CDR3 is CASSSLAGGYNEQFF. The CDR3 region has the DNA TGTGCCAGTAGTAGCCTAGCGGGGGGCTACAATGAGCAGTTCTTC. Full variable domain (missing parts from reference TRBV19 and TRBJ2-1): DGGITQSPKYLFRKEGQNVTLSCEQNLNHDAMYWYRQDPGQGLRLIYYSQIVNDFQKGDIAEGYSVSREKKESFPLTVTSAQKNPTAFYLCASSSLAGGYNEQFFGPGTRLTVL.

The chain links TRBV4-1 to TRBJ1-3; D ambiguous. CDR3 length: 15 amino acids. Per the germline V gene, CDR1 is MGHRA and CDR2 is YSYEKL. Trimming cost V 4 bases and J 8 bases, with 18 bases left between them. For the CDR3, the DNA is TGCGCCAGCAGCCGAATATCCGGGTCTGAGGACACCATATATTTT. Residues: CASSRISGSEDTIYF.